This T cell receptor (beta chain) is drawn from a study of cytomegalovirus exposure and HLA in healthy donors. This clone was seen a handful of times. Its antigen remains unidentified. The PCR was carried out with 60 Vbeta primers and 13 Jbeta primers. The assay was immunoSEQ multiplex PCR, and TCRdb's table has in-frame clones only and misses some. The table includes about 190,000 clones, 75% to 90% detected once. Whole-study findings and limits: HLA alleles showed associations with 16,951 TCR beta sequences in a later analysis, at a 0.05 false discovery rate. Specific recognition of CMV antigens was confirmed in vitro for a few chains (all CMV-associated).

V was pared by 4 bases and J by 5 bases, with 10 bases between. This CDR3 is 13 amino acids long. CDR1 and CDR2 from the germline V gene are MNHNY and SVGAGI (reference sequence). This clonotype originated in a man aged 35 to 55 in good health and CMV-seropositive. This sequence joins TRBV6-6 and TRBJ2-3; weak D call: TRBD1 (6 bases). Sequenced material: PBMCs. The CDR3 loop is CASSWGPRDTQYF. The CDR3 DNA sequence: TGTGCCAGCAGTTGGGGGCCGCGAGATACGCAGTATTTT.